What follows are 9 T cell receptor beta chains derived from one specimen sequenced in a study of regulatory T cells in long-lasting Graves disease. Investigators prepared the TCR beta libraries by applying iRepertoire HTBI primers and Arm-PCR of CDR3 regions. MiXCR, applied by TCRdb to the multiplex PCR reads, yields one record per CDR3 protein. The sample has about 530,000 distinct CDR3 sequences, 15% to 20% seen once. The time point denotes: newly diagnosed GD, antithyroid drugs for less than 3 months. After RNA was extracted from PBMCs, the TCR library was made from it. The same specimen was also included in a second study, on T cells in Graves' hyperthyroidism and ophthalmopathy.

Specimen: peripheral blood mononuclear cells (PBMCs), collected at new diagnosis, from a patient treated with antithyroid drugs. The receptor set was obtained from a woman aged 35-60 years with Graves disease.

This clonotype turned up a few times. The chain is built from TRBV20-1 and TRBJ1-6; possible D gene TRBD1, 5 bases. Germline V lookup: CDR1 DFQATT, CDR2 SNEGSKA (reference sequence). V was shortened by 3 bases and J by 3 bases, with 9 bases between the two germline ends. The CDR3 is 14 residues long. The CDR3 is CSASAGGYNSPLHF. The CDR3 coding sequence is TGCAGTGCTAGCGCCGGGGGCTATAATTCACCCCTCCACTTT.

This clonotype was picked up many times. V and J are TRBV2 and TRBJ2-4; 7 bases are shared with TRBD2. The germline V gene encodes CDR1 SNHLY and CDR2 FYNNEI. The J segment lost 6 bases and the V segment lost 6 bases, leaving 2 bases of the junction unmatched. The CDR3 is 12 amino acids. As DNA, the CDR3 is TGTGCCAGCAGCCGGACTAGAAACATTCAGTACTTC. Encoded protein: CASSRTRNIQYF.

The sample holds many counts of this clonotype. V gene TRBV6-1 combines with J gene TRBJ1-6; unclear D gene. From germline, CDR1 is MNHNS and CDR2 SASEGT. Trimming cost V 6 bases and J 5 bases, with 8 bases left between them. The CDR3 spans 13 residues. The CDR3 DNA reads as TGTGCCAGCAGGGAACAAGATAATTCACCCCTCCACTTT. This translates into CASREQDNSPLHF.

In this sample, this clonotype turned up many times. The V call is TRBV3-1, the J call TRBJ2-1; the match to TRBD2 covers 14 bases. Unmatched junction bases numbered 2, after V lost 5 bases and J lost 5 bases. Per germline, CDR1 LGHDT and CDR2 YNNKEL (reference sequence). The CDR3 is made up of 15 amino acids. The CDR3, as DNA: TGTGCCAGCAGCGTGACTAGCGGGGGGGACAATGAGCAGTTCTTC. Amino acid sequence: CASSVTSGGDNEQFF.

The rearrangement joins TRBV9 to TRBJ1-2; TRBD1 matches 8 bases. CDR1 and CDR2 (germline): SGDLS, YYNGEE. J was trimmed by 3 bases and V by 3 bases; bases with no gene match: 4. The length of the CDR3 is 14 residues. DNA of the CDR3: TGTGCCAGCAGCGCGACAGGGGCGTACTATGGCTACACCTTC. Its protein product is CASSATGAYYGYTF.

This clonotype was seen ten or more times. CDR3 nucleotides: TGTGCCAGCAGCTTACTGGGGGCGGGGGATGAGCAGTTCTTC. This translates into CASSLLGAGDEQFF. This sequence joins TRBV11-2 and TRBJ2-1, with D perhaps matching TRBD2 (7 bases). The CDR3 runs 14 residues. CDR1 SGHAT and CDR2 FQNNGV come from the germline V gene. V lost 2 bases and J 8 bases, leaving 13 bases between the germline ends.

This clonotype was detected ten times or more. The rearrangement joins TRBV5-8 to TRBJ1-2; D is undetermined. Germline V lookup: CDR1 SGHTS, CDR2 YDEGEE. V shed 3 bases and J shed 2 bases, with 8 bases lying between them. The CDR3 is 13 amino acids. The CDR3 reads CASSSYGNYGYTF. CDR3 in DNA: TGTGCCAGCAGCTCGTATGGCAACTATGGCTACACCTTC.

This clonotype occurred many times. The gene calls are TRBV28 and TRBJ2-1; 14 nucleotides line up with TRBD2. The V gene end was trimmed by 3 bases and the J gene end by 8 bases; junction bases not matched to a gene: 3. Germline V lookup: CDR1 MDHEN, CDR2 SYDVKM. The CDR3 consists of 15 residues. Written as DNA, the CDR3 is TGTGCCAGCAGTTTTGGGACTAGCGGGGGCGATGAGCAGTTCTTC. It translates to CASSFGTSGGDEQFF.

This clonotype was observed many times. The chain uses TRBV12-3 or TRBV12-4 and TRBJ2-7, with D possibly being TRBD2 (6 bases). This CDR3 spans 14 amino acids. The germline V and J ends were trimmed by 6 bases and 4 bases, with 16 bases remaining between them. The CDR3 here is CASRRHGGRYEQYF. The DNA for the CDR3 is TGTGCCAGCAGGCGTCACGGGGGACGGTACGAGCAGTACTTC.